This TCR beta chain was recorded in a study of cytomegalovirus exposure and HLA in healthy donors. Findings and caveats of the study: Researchers catalogued roughly 170 TCR beta chains as cytomegalovirus-associated. A later analysis found that most CMV-associated TCR beta chains appeared HLA-restricted. Upon later analysis, HLA-associated TCR beta chains proved more clonally expanded than other, equally common chains.

The primer mix had 60 Vbeta and 13 Jbeta primers. Assay used: immunoSEQ multiplex PCR; TCRdb lists only in-frame clones, some missing. This sample has 150,000 or so clones, with around 84% found just once. The V and J ends lost 0 bases and 6 bases, in that order; junction bases with no gene match: 7. Germline loops: CDR1 SGHNT, CDR2 YYREEE (reference sequence). The length of the CDR3 is 16 residues. As to this clone: Its antigen remains unidentified.

The sequencing sample was made of PBMCs. This clonotype was sampled from a male donor in good health and CMV-seropositive. The genes are TRBV5-4 and TRBJ1-2, with 11 bases aligning to TRBD1. The DNA of the CDR3 is TGTGCCAGCAGCTTGGGAGGACAGGGGGCAAGTGATGGCTACACCTTC. Protein sequence: CASSLGGQGASDGYTF.